Below, 16 T cell receptor beta chains from the same sample are listed, as sequenced in a study of blood T cell repertoires in COVID-19. TCRdb keeps only in-frame clones here, not all; method: immunoSEQ multiplex PCR. Among about 220,000 clones listed, about nine tenths were seen once. The specimen was PBMCs or T cells enriched from blood (not recorded which). The receptors stem from a woman aged 40 to 55 with acute COVID-19.

V and J are TRBV7-9 and TRBJ2-1; 9 nucleotides match TRBD2. Germline CDR1 is SEHNR and CDR2 is FQNEAQ (reference sequence). Germline trimming cut 5 bases from V and 12 bases from J; bases unmatched to any gene: 17. CDR3 length: 16 residues. CDR3 sequence: CASSRVSGGLTTRQFF. As DNA, the CDR3 is TGTGCCAGCAGCCGAGTTAGCGGGGGCTTGACAACGCGGCAGTTCTTC.

This chain connects TRBV6-5 to TRBJ2-2; D is uncertain. Germline V lookup: CDR1 MNHEY, CDR2 SVGAGI. The CDR3 is 11 amino acids. The V end was cut by 9 bases, the J end by 7 bases, with 9 bases between. The CDR3, as DNA: TGTGCCAGTACAAATAACGGGGAGCTGTTTTTT. It translates to CASTNNGELFF.

The chain is built from TRBV27 and TRBJ1-2, with unresolved D. V dropped 5 bases and J dropped 5 bases, with 9 bases sitting between them. CDR3 length: 12 amino acids. Germline assignment: CDR1 MNHEY and CDR2 SMNVEV (reference sequence). CDR3 protein: CASSPSGYGYTF. The CDR3, as DNA: TGTGCCAGCAGTCCTAGTGGGTATGGCTACACCTTC.

This chain links TRBV9 with TRBJ1-5; D is unclear. CDR1 is SGDLS, CDR2 YYNGEE, per germline. The CDR3 has 14 residues. V was clipped by 2 bases and J by 7 bases, with 13 bases between them. CDR3 DNA: TGTGCCAGCAGCGTGAGCGGGTTGGGACAGCCCCAGCATTTT. Amino acid sequence: CASSVSGLGQPQHF. The full variable domain, its missing parts supplied by reference TRBV9 and TRBJ1-5, is DSGVTQTPKHLITATGQRVTLRCSPRSGDLSVYWYQQSLDQGLQFLIQYYNGEERAKGNILERFSAQQFPDLHSELNLSSLELGDSALYFCASSVSGLGQPQHFGDGTRLSIL.

This rearrangement joins TRBV28 to TRBJ1-1; D call uncertain. CDR3 length: 14 residues. Germline values: CDR1 MDHEN, CDR2 SYDVKM. V lost 3 bases and J lost 5, with 13 bases in between. The CDR3 sequence is CASSLLILRTEAFF. Written as DNA, the CDR3 is TGTGCCAGCAGTTTGCTAATCTTGAGGACTGAAGCTTTCTTT.

The genes are TRBV9 and TRBJ2-7; D uncertain. The CDR3 contains 14 residues. Trimming took 0 bases from V and 2 from J, leaving 9 bases between them. CDR1 and CDR2 from the germline V gene are SGDLS and YYNGEE. The CDR3 coding sequence is TGTGCCAGCAGCGTAGGTGTACAGCCCTACGAGCAGTACTTC. Protein: CASSVGVQPYEQYF.

Only a few counts were recorded for this clone. The chain joins TRBV6-2 or TRBV6-3 to TRBJ1-1; TRBD1 might be the D (5 bases). Trimming cost V 1 base and J 2 bases, with 11 bases left between them. Per the germline V gene, CDR1 is MNHEY and CDR2 is SVGEGT. This CDR3 region has 15 residues. DNA for the CDR3: TGTGCCAGCAGTTACTTCGCCAGGGTTAACACTGAAGCTTTCTTT. Its protein product is CASSYFARVNTEAFF.

The J gene is TRBJ2-1, the V gene TRBV4-3; maybe TRBD2 (5 bases). The V and J ends lost 0 bases and 4 bases respectively, with 16 bases between them. The CDR3 runs to 17 residues. Germline V gene lookup returns CDR1 LGHNA and CDR2 YSLEER. CDR3 region: CASSQDVRGSPYNEQFF. The CDR3 coding sequence is TGCGCCAGCAGCCAAGATGTCCGGGGATCCCCGTACAATGAGCAGTTCTTC.

The chain combines TRBV30 with TRBJ1-2; D uncertain. The CDR3 has 13 residues. Trimming removed 2 bases at V and 3 bases at J, with 10 bases between. Germline V gene sequence: CDR1 GTSNPN, CDR2 SVGIG (reference sequence). CDR3 amino acids: CAWSIPGYYGYTF. The CDR3 DNA sequence: TGTGCCTGGAGTATCCCGGGATACTATGGCTACACCTTC.

The chain recombines TRBV19 with TRBJ1-5; 10 nucleotides line up with TRBD1. CDR3 length: 16 residues. In germline, CDR1 is LNHDA, CDR2 SQIVND (reference sequence). The V segment lost 5 bases and the J segment 2 bases; nucleotides outside the gene matches: 6. CDR3 sequence (DNA): TGTGCCAGTAGTGGGACAGGGGCATTAGGCAATCAGCCCCAGCATTTT. Protein sequence: CASSGTGALGNQPQHF.

The rearrangement joins TRBV30 to TRBJ1-1, with 8 bases matching TRBD1. Germline CDR1 is GTSNPN and CDR2 is SVGIG (reference sequence). The CDR3 length is 14 residues. V was clipped by 7 bases and J by 4 bases; unmatched bases: 11. CDR3 region: CALLSGGSSTEAFF. Here the CDR3 DNA reads TGTGCCTTACTCTCAGGGGGCAGTTCCACTGAAGCTTTCTTT.

The chain joins TRBV9 to TRBJ1-2; 10 bases match TRBD1. Germline V CDR1 and CDR2: SGDLS, YYNGEE. The CDR3 spans 15 residues. V lost 1 base to trimming and J lost 4 bases; unmatched junction nucleotides: 4. CDR3: CASSVLTGGAYGYTF. In DNA, the CDR3 is TGTGCCAGCAGCGTACTGACAGGGGGCGCCTATGGCTACACCTTC.

This chain connects TRBV7-2 to TRBJ2-5; 8 positions match TRBD1. The CDR3 is made up of 14 amino acids. Germline V gene data show CDR1 as SGHTA and CDR2 as FQGNSA. Losses at the gene ends were 1 base for V and 5 bases for J; bases not matched to a gene: 3. The CDR3 nucleotides read TGTGCCAGCAGCTTAGGGCAGGGGGCGGAGACCCAGTACTTC. Amino acids: CASSLGQGAETQYF.

The table lists this clone with a few counts. The gene calls are TRBV9 and TRBJ1-4; TRBD1 aligns across 9 bases. With V trimmed by 3 bases and J by 5 bases, 5 bases remained unmatched. The length of the CDR3 is 15 residues. The germline gives CDR1 SGDLS, CDR2 YYNGEE. The CDR3 loop is CASSATGTGNEKLFF. As DNA, the CDR3 is TGTGCCAGCAGCGCAACCGGGACAGGGAATGAAAAACTGTTTTTT.

The chain carries TRBV19 and TRBJ1-1; possible D gene TRBD1, 5 bases. There are 13 residues in the CDR3. Trimming took off 5 bases at V and 5 bases at J, with 12 bases between the two ends. Germline lookup yields CDR1 LNHDA and CDR2 SQIVND (reference sequence). The CDR3 protein is CASSPQGGTEAFF. The CDR3, as DNA: TGTGCCAGTAGTCCCCAGGGAGGAACTGAAGCTTTCTTT.

Note on this clone: Other DNA sequences in this specimen translate into the identical CDR3. This chain connects TRBV18 to TRBJ1-1, with D perhaps matching TRBD1 (5 bases). CDR1 and CDR2 (germline): KGHSH, LQKENI. The CDR3 is 14 residues long. The V end was cut by 5 bases, the J end by 4 bases, with 14 bases between. The CDR3 region is CASSDNTGGTEAFF. CDR3 nucleotides: TGTGCCAGCTCAGATAATACGGGGGGCACTGAAGCTTTCTTT.